The 14 T cell receptor beta chains reported below all come from one sample, sequenced in a study of early T cells in non-severe SARS-CoV-2 infection. TCRdb reanalysed the 5' RACE reads using MiXCR and keeps one entry per CDR3 protein. The sample contains over 35,000 distinct CDR3 sequences, 11% of which appear only once. Source material: whole blood. Receptors were obtained from an adult who was a healthcare worker with PCR-confirmed SARS-CoV-2 infection or an uninfected control (not recorded which).

This clonotype was observed a few times. This rearrangement joins TRBV20-1 to TRBJ2-2; no firm D call. The V end was cut by 0 bases, the J end by 2 bases, with 1 base between. The germline gives CDR1 DFQATT, CDR2 SNEGSKA (reference sequence). The CDR3 covers 12 residues. This CDR3 is CSARDNTGELFF. The CDR3 bases are TGCAGTGCTAGAGATAACACCGGGGAGCTGTTTTTT.

This clonotype appeared a few times. The V gene is TRBV6-5, the J gene TRBJ1-4, with no clear D. This CDR3 has 14 residues. Trimming removed 4 bases at V and 8 bases at J, with 14 bases between. Per germline, CDR1 MNHEY and CDR2 SVGAGI. CDR3 DNA: TGTGCCAGCAGTTTCAGGAGACGGAAGGAAAAACTGTTTTTT. It encodes CASSFRRRKEKLFF.

This clonotype was seen repeatedly, ten times or more. V and J are TRBV29-1 and TRBJ2-1; the D gene is possibly TRBD2 (6 bases). Trimming shortened V by 3 bases and J by 6 bases, and 12 bases separated the two germline ends. Germline V gives CDR1 SQVTM, CDR2 ANQGSEA. The length of the CDR3 is 13 residues. The CDR3 region has the DNA TGCAGCGTTGAGGGCTGGGAGGCCAATGAGCAGTTCTTC. Translation gives CSVEGWEANEQFF.

This clonotype has a count of ten or more. V and J are TRBV20-1 and TRBJ1-3, with D maybe TRBD1 (5 bases). Trimming pared 3 bases from V and 4 bases from J, leaving 13 bases between. The length of the CDR3 is 14 residues. Germline values: CDR1 DFQATT, CDR2 SNEGSKA (reference sequence). CDR3 sequence (DNA): TGCAGTGCTAGCGACAGCAACCTCGGAAACACCATATATTTT. It specifies CSASDSNLGNTIYF.

In its sample, this clonotype was seen once. V is TRBV4-2 and J is TRBJ2-7; D ambiguous. V lost 0 bases, J lost 5 bases, and 5 bases lay in between. Germline lookup yields CDR1 LGHNA and CDR2 YNFKEQ. This CDR3 is built from 12 residues. This CDR3 is CASSQDTNEQYF. The CDR3 DNA follows: TGTGCCAGCAGCCAAGATACCAACGAGCAGTACTTC.

In this sample, this clonotype turned up many times. The chain combines TRBV2 with TRBJ1-5, with D tentatively TRBD1 (5 bases). CDR1 SNHLY and CDR2 FYNNEI come from the germline V gene. The CDR3 is made up of 14 amino acids. V was clipped by 6 bases and J by 1 base, with 10 bases between them. The CDR3 reads CASRAGGSNQPQHF. As DNA, the CDR3 is TGTGCCAGCAGGGCGGGGGGGAGCAATCAGCCCCAGCATTTT.

The genes are TRBV11-1 and TRBJ2-3; 11 bases align to TRBD2. Trimming took 4 bases from V and 2 from J; bases not matched to a gene: 5. The length of the CDR3 is 16 residues. Germline CDR1 reads SGHAT; CDR2 reads FQDESV (reference sequence). CDR3 nucleotides: TGTGCCAGCAGCTATACTAGCGGGGGACCCACAGATACGCAGTATTTT. Translation: CASSYTSGGPTDTQYF.

This clonotype was counted at least ten times. The chain is built from TRBV7-2 and TRBJ1-5; no definite D call. Germline V lookup: CDR1 SGHTA, CDR2 FQGNSA. The ends were cut back, 1 base at V and 7 bases at J, with 8 bases in the middle. The CDR3 runs to 13 residues. The CDR3 coding sequence is TGTGCCAGCAGCTTAGTAAGCCGGCAGCCCCAGCATTTT. It specifies CASSLVSRQPQHF.

This clonotype was counted only a few times. CDR3 amino acids: CASSLPGEKLFF. CDR3 nucleotide sequence: TGTGCCAGCAGCTTACCAGGGGAAAAACTGTTTTTT. The J gene is TRBJ1-4, the V gene TRBV7-9; D possibly corresponds to TRBD1 (5 bases). The CDR3 consists of 12 residues. Per the germline V gene, CDR1 is SEHNR and CDR2 is FQNEAQ (reference sequence). V lost 2 bases to trimming and J lost 8 bases, with 6 bases between them.

Worth noting for this clonotype: This may come from a read error, since a much larger clone is one base off. The missing conserved phenylalanine or tryptophan at the end of this CDR3 makes a read error likely. The chain recombines TRBV6-6 with TRBJ2-5, with D unclear. Germline lookup yields CDR1 MNHNY and CDR2 SVGAGI (reference sequence). The CDR3 has 11 amino acids. Trimming stripped 4 bases from V and 10 bases from J, with 10 bases between. As DNA, the CDR3 is TGTGCCAGCAGTTGGATGTTAGGCCAGTACTCC. This encodes CASSWMLGQYS.

This clonotype was found many times. The rearrangement uses TRBV7-2 and TRBJ2-7, with D unresolved. From germline, CDR1 is SGHTA and CDR2 FQGNSA. V lost 7 bases to trimming and J lost 6 bases, with 10 bases between them. The CDR3 contains 11 residues. The DNA for the CDR3 is TGTGCCAGCACTTCCCTCGGCGAGCAGTACTTC. This codes for CASTSLGEQYF.

This clonotype was detected only a few times. CDR3 in amino acids: CSVQGQAYEQYF. CDR3 nucleotides: TGCAGCGTCCAGGGGCAGGCCTACGAGCAGTACTTC. The chain joins TRBV29-1 to TRBJ2-7; a possible D gene is TRBD1 (6 bases). The CDR3 sequence is 12 residues long. Trimming took off 6 bases at V and 2 bases at J, with 11 bases between the two ends. Germline values: CDR1 SQVTM, CDR2 ANQGSEA.

There are many counts of this clonotype. The chain is built from TRBV7-9 and TRBJ2-5; no definite D call. The CDR3 runs to 13 residues. V lost 2 bases and J lost 5, with 9 bases in between. The germline V gene encodes CDR1 SEHNR and CDR2 FQNEAQ (reference sequence). Here the CDR3 DNA reads TGTGCCAGCAGCTTATCCTGGGCGGAGACCCAGTACTTC. Translation: CASSLSWAETQYF.

In this sample, this clonotype turned up a few times. The chain links TRBV20-1 to TRBJ2-7, with 10 bases fitting TRBD1. The ends lost 3 bases at V and 7 bases at J; junction bases unmatched: 12. CDR3 size: 15 residues. Germline assignment: CDR1 DFQATT and CDR2 SNEGSKA (reference sequence). CDR3 bases: TGCAGTGCTAGGACCGGGACAGGGGCGAACTATGAGCAGTACTTC. This codes for CSARTGTGANYEQYF.